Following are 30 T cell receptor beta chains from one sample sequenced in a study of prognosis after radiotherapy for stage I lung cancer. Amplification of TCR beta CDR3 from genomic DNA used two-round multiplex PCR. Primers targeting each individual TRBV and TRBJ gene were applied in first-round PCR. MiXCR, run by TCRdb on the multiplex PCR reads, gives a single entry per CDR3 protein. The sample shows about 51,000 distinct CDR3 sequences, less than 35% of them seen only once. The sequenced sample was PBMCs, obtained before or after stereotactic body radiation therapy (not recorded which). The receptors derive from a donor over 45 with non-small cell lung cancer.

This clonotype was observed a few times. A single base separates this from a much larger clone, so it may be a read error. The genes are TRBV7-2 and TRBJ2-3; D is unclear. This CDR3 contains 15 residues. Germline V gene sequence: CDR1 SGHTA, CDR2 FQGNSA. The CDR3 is CASSLFDLTTYTQYF. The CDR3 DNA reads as TGTGCCAGCAGCTTATTCGACCTAACCACATATACGCAGTATTTT.

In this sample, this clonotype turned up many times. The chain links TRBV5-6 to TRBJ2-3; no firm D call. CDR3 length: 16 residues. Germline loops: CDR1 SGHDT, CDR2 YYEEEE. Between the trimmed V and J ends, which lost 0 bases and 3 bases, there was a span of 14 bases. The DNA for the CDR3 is TGTGCCAGCAGCTTGGGGGAAGCCCAAGCGACAGATACGCAGTATTTT. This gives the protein CASSLGEAQATDTQYF.

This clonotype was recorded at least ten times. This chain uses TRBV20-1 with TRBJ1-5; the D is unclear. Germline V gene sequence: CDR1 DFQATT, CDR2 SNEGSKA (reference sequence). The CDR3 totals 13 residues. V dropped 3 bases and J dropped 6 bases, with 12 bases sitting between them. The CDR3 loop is CSASLQSSQPQHF. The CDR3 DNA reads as TGCAGTGCTAGTCTTCAGAGTTCTCAGCCCCAGCATTTT.

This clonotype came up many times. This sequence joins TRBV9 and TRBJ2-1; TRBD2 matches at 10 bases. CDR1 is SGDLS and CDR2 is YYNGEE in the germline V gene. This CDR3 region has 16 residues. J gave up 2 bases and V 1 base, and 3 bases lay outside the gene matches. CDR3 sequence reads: CASSVIAGGTYNEQFF. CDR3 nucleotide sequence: TGTGCCAGCAGCGTAATAGCGGGAGGCACCTACAATGAGCAGTTCTTC.

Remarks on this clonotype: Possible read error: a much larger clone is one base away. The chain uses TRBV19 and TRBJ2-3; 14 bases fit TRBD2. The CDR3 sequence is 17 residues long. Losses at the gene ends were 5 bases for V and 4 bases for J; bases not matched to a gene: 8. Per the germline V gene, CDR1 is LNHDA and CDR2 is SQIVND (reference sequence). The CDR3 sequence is CASSGGLAGDGSDTQYF. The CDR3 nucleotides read TGTGCCAGTAGTGGGGGACTAGCGGGAGACGGGTCAGATACGCAGTATTTT.

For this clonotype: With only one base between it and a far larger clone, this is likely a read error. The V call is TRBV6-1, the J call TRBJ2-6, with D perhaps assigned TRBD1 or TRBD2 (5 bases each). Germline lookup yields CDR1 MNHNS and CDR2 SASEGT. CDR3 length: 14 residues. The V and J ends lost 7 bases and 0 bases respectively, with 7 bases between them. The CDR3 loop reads CASNGTSGANVLTF. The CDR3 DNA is TGTGCCAGCAATGGGACCTCTGGGGCCAACGTCCTGACTTTC.

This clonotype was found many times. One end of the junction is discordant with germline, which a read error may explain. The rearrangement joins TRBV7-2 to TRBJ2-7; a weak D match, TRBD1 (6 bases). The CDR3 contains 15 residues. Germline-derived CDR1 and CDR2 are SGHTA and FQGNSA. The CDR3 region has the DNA TGTGCCAGCAACTTACAGTCGCCGGGACACTACGAGCAGTACTTC. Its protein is CASNLQSPGHYEQYF.

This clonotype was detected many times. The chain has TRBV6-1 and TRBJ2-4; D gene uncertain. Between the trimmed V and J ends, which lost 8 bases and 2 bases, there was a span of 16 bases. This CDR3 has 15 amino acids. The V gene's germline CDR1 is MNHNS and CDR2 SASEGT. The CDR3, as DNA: TGTGCCAGCGGTCCGTACGGGCTTACCAAAAACATTCAGTACTTC. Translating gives CASGPYGLTKNIQYF.

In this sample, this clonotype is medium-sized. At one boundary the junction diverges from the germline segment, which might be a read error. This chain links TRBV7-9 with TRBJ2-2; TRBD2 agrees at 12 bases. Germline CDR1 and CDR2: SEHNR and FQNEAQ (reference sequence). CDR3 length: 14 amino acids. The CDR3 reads CASSLAGGTGELFF. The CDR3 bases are TGTGCCAGCAGCCTAGCGGGAGGGACCGGGGAGCTGTTTTTT. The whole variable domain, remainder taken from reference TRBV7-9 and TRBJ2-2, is DTGVSQNPRHKITKRGQNVTFRCDPISEHNRLYWYRQTLGQGPEFLTYFQNEAQLEKSRLLSDRFSAERPKGSFSTLEIQRTEQGDSAMYLCASSLAGGTGELFFGEGSRLTVL.

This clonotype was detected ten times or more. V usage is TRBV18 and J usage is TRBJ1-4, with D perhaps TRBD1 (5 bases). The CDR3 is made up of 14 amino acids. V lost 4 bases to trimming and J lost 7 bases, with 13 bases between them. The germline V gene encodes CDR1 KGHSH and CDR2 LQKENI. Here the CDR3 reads CASSLWGPTEKLFF. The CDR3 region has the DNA TGTGCCAGCTCACTTTGGGGCCCTACTGAAAAACTGTTTTTT.

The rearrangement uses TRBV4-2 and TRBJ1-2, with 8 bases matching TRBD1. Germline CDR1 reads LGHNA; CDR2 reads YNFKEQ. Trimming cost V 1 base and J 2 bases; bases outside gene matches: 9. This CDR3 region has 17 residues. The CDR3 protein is CASSQAHRGSGNYGYTF. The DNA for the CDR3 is TGTGCCAGCAGCCAAGCGCACAGGGGGTCGGGAAACTATGGCTACACCTTC.

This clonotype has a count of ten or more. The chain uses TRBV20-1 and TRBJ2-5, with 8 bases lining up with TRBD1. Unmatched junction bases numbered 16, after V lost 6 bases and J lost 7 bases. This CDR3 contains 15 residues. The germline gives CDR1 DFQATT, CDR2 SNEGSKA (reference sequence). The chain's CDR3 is CSARPPRTGIWTQYF. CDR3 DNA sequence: TGCAGTGCGCGCCCCCCCAGGACAGGGATTTGGACCCAGTACTTC.

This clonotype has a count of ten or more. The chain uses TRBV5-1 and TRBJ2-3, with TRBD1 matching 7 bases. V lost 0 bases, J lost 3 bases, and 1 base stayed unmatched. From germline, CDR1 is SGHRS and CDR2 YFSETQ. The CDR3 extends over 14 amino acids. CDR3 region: CASSLDRGTDTQYF. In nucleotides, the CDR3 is TGCGCCAGCAGCTTGGACAGGGGTACAGATACGCAGTATTTT.

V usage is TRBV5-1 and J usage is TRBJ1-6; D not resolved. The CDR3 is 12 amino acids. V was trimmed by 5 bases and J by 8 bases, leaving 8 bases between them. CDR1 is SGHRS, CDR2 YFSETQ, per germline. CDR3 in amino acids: CASRVEDSPLHF. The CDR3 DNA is TGCGCCAGCAGGGTCGAGGATTCACCCCTCCACTTT.

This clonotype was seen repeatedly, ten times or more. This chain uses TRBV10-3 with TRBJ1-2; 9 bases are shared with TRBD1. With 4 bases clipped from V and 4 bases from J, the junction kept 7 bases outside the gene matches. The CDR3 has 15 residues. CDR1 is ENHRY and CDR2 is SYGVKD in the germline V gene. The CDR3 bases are TGTGCCATCAGTGGGACAGGGGCCGTGTCCTATGGCTACACCTTC. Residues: CAISGTGAVSYGYTF.

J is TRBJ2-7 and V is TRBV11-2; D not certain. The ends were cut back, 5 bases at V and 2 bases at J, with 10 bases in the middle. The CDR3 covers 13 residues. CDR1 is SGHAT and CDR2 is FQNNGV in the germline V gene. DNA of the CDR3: TGTGCCAGCAGCGACTTGGGTCCCTACGAGCAGTACTTC. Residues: CASSDLGPYEQYF.

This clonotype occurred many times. The CDR3 protein is CASSIAQSYNEQFF. In DNA, the CDR3 is TGTGCCAGTAGTATAGCTCAATCCTACAATGAGCAGTTCTTC. This rearrangement joins TRBV19 to TRBJ2-1; D uncertain. The germline V and J ends were trimmed by 1 base and 1 base, with 5 bases remaining between them. This CDR3 is 14 amino acids long. CDR1 and CDR2 (germline): LNHDA, SQIVND (reference sequence).

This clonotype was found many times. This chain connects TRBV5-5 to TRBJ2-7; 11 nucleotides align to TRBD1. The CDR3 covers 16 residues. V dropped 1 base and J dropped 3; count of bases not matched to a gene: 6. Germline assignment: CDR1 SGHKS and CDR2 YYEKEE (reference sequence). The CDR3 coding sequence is TGTGCCAGCAGCTTGAACCGGGACAGGGGGTTCTACGAGCAGTACTTC. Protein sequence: CASSLNRDRGFYEQYF.

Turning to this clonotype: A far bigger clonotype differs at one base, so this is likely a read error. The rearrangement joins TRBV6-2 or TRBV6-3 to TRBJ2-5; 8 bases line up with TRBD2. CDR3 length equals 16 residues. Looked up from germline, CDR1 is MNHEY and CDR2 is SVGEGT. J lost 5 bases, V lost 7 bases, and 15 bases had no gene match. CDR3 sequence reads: CASISSGPGGGETQYF. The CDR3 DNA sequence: TGTGCCAGCATTTCCTCCGGGCCCGGGGGGGGGGAGACCCAGTACTTC.

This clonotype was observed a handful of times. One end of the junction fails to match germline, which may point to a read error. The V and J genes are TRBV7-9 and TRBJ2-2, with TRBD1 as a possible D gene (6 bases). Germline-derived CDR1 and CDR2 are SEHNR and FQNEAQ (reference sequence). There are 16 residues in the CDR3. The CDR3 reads CASSPRETWDTGELFF. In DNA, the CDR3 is TGTGCCAGCAGCCCAAGGGAGACATGGGACACCGGGGAGCTGTTCTTT.

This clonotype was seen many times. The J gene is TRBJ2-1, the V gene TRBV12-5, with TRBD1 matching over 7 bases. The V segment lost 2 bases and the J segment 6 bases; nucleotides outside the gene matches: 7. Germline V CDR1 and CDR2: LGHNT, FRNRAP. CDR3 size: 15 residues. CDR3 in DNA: TGTGCTAGTGGTTTGTCCTACAGGGGCCCCAATGAGCAGTTCTTC. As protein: CASGLSYRGPNEQFF. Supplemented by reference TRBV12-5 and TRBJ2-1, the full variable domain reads DARVTQTPRHKVTEMGQEVTMRCQPILGHNTVFWYRQTMMQGLELLAYFRNRAPLDDSGMPKDRFSAEMPDATLATLKIQPSEPRDSAVYFCASGLSYRGPNEQFFGPGTRLTVL.

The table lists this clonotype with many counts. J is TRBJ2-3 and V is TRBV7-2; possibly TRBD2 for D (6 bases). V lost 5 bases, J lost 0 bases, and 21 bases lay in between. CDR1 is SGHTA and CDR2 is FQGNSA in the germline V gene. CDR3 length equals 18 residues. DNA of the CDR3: TGTGCCAGCAGCCGTCTCTTCCTGGAGGGAGAGAGCACAGATACGCAGTATTTT. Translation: CASSRLFLEGESTDTQYF. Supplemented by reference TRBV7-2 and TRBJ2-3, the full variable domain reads GAGVSQSPSNKVTEKGKDVELRCDPISGHTALYWYRQSLGQGLEFLIYFQGNSAPDKSGLPSDRFSAERTGGSVSTLTIQRTQQEDSAVYLCASSRLFLEGESTDTQYFGPGTRLTVL.

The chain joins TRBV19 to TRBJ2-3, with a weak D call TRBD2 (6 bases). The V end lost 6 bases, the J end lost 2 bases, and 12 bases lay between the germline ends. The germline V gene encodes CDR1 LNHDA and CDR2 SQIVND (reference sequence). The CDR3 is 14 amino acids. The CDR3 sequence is CASRDGGLTDTQYF. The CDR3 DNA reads TGTGCCAGTAGAGACGGGGGACTCACAGATACGCAGTATTTT.

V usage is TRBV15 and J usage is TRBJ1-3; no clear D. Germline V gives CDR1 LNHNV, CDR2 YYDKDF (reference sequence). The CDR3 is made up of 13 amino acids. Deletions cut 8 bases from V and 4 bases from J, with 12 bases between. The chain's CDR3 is CATAREVGNTIYF. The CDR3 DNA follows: TGTGCCACCGCAAGGGAGGTGGGAAACACCATATATTTT.

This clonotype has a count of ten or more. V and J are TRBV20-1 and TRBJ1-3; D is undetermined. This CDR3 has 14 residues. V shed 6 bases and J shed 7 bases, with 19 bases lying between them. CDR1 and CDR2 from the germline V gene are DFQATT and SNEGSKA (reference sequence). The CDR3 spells CSALDWPNGNTIYF. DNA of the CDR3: TGCAGTGCGCTAGACTGGCCGAACGGTAACACCATATATTTT.

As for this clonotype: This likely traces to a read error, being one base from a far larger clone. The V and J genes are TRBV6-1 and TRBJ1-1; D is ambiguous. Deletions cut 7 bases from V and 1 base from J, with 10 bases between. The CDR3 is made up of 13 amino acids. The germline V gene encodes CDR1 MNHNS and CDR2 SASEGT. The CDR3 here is CASIFGKNTEAFF. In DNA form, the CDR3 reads TGTGCCAGCATTTTCGGGAAGAACACTGAAGCTTTCTTT.

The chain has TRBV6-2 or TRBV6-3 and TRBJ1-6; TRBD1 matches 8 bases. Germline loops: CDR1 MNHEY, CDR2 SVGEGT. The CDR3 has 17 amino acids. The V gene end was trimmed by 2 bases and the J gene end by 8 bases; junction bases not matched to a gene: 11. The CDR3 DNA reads TGTGCCAGCAGTTACGGATGGGCAGGGGGCGCGGATTCACCCCTCCACTTT. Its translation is CASSYGWAGGADSPLHF.

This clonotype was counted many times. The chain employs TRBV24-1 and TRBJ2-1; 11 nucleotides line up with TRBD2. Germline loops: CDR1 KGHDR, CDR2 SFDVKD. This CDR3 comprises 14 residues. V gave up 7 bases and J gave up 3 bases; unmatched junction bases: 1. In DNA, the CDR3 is TGTGCCACCAGCGGGACTAGCGGCTACAATGAGCAGTTCTTC. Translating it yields CATSGTSGYNEQFF.

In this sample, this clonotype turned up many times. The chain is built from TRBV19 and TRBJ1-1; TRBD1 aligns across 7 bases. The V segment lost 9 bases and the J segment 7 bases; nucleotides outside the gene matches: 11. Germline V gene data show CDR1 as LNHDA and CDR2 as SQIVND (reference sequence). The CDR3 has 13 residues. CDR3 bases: TGTGCCAGCCTCACCCGCGGGACAGTTGAAGCTTTCTTT. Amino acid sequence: CASLTRGTVEAFF.

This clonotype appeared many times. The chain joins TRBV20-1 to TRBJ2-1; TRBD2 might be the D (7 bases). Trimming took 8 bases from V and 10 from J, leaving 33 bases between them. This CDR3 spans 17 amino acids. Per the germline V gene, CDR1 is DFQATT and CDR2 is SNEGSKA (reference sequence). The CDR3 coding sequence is TGCAGTACCACTCTAGCGTCCGGGAGGCTAGGGGGAAGGGAGCAGTTCTTC. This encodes CSTTLASGRLGGREQFF.